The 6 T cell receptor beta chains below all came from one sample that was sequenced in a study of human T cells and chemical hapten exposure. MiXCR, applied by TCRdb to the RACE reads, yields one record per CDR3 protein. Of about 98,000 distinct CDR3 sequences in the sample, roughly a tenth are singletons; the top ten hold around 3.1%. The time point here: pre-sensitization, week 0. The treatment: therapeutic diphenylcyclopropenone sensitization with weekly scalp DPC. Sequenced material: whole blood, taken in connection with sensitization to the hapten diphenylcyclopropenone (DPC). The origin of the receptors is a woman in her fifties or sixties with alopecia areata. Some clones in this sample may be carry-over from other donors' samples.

The CDR3 DNA is TGTGCCCCTGACGGCCCAGATACGCAGTATTTT. This sequence encodes CAPDGPDTQYF. The rearrangement uses TRBV24-1 and TRBJ2-3; no definite D call. The V gene lost 12 bases and the J gene lost 4 bases, with 10 bases spanning the gap. Germline V lookup: CDR1 KGHDR, CDR2 SFDVKD. CDR3 size: 11 residues.

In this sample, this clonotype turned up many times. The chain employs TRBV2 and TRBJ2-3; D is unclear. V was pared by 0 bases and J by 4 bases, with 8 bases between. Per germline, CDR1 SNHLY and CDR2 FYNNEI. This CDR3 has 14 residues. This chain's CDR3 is CASSEALPADTQYF. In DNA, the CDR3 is TGTGCCAGCAGTGAAGCGCTTCCAGCAGATACGCAGTATTTT.

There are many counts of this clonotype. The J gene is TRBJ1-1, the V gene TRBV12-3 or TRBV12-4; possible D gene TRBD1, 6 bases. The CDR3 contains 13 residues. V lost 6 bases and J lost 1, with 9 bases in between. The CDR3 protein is CASRLQGNTEAFF. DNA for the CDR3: TGTGCCAGCAGGTTACAGGGGAACACTGAAGCTTTCTTT.

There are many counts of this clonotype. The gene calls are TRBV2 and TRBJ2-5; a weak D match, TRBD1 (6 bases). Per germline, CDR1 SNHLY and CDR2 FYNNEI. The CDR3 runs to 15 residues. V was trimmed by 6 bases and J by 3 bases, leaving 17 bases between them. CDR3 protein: CASRAGTTEKETQYF. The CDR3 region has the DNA TGTGCCAGCAGAGCCGGGACAACCGAAAAAGAGACCCAGTACTTC.

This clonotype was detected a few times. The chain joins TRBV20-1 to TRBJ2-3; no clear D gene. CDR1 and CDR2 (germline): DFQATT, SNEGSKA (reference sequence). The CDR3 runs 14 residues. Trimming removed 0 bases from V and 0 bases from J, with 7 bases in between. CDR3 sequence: CSARDPTSTDTQYF. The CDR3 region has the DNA TGCAGTGCTAGAGATCCCACTAGCACAGATACGCAGTATTTT.

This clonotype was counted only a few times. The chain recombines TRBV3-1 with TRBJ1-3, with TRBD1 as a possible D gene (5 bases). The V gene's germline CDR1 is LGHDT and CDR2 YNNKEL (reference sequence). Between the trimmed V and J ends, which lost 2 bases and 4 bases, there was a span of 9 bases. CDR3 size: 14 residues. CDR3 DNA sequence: TGTGCCAGCAGCCAAACAGGCGGCGGAAACACCATATATTTT. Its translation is CASSQTGGGNTIYF.